This T cell receptor beta chain was sequenced in a study of neurological immune-mediated disorders. This clonotype was counted many times. The V end was cut by 0 bases, the J end by 11 bases, with 9 bases between. The germline gives CDR1 SGHRS, CDR2 YFSETQ. This CDR3 contains 11 residues. The starting material, 2 million PBMCs stored at -80 C, gave rise to the unsorted libraries. Using its own MiXCR run on the 5' RACE reads, TCRdb lists one record per CDR3 protein. The sample has tens of thousands of distinct CDR3 sequences, roughly 3.3% seen once. V usage is TRBV5-1 and J usage is TRBJ2-7; D may be TRBD1 (6 bases). The clonotype comes from a woman aged 30 to 39 with multiple sclerosis. What was sequenced was PBMCs. In DNA, the CDR3 is TGCGCCAGCAGCTTGGAGGGGGTTAAGTACTTC. Its translation is CASSLEGVKYF.